These T cell receptor beta chains were read from a single sample in a study of OX40 agonist ivuxolimab in advanced cancers. Using immunoSEQ multiplex PCR, the repertoire was profiled, and TCRdb retains in-frame clones only, with some absent. The table has about 63,000 clones, around 73% seen once. Sequenced here: CD4+ or CD8+ T cells sorted from blood, sampled in a trial of the OX40 agonist ivuxolimab. The receptor set was obtained from an adult with an advanced solid tumor such as melanoma, head and neck, liver or kidney cancer. Each CDR3 is given with its conserved first and last residue. Fields, in order: J gene, V gene, CDR3 protein.

>TRBJ1-1|TRBV19
CASSPHRVATEAFF
>TRBJ2-2|TRBV7-2
CASSLALNTGELFF
>TRBJ1-4|TRBV5-1
CASSSGQGYATNEKLFF
>TRBJ2-5|TRBV5-1
CASSAEQETQYF
>TRBJ1-5|TRBV29-1
CSVREQGGGQPQHF
>TRBJ2-1|TRBV6-1
CASSELNRANEQFF
>TRBJ2-3|TRBV5-6
CASKRAGTDTQYF
>TRBJ2-5|TRBV5-5
CASSLGLAGGKETQYF
>TRBJ1-2|TRBV28
CASSNQLGQGDGYTF
>TRBJ1-1|TRBV15
CATSRESGLGTTEAFF
>TRBJ2-2|TRBV5-1
CASSPTGVIPGELFF
>TRBJ1-2|TRBV29-1
CSVVLALPSGGYTF
>TRBJ1-2|TRBV5-6
CASSPSLAGRNGYTF
>TRBJ2-5|TRBV5-1
CASRADREAQYF
>TRBJ1-2|TRBV11-2
CASSLGDVNYGYTF
>TRBJ2-2|TRBV6-6
CASRRRLTGELFF
>TRBJ2-3|TRBV5-8
CASTLRDTQYF
>TRBJ2-7|TRBV10-1
CASGFIGPVAPHEQYF
>TRBJ2-5|TRBV18
CASSQGRSETQYF
>TRBJ1-3|TRBV2
CASSENGRENTIYF
>TRBJ2-3|TRBV6-6
CASRDLGFTDTQYF
>TRBJ2-7|TRBV29-1
CSVRSGFPGWEQYF
>TRBJ2-1|TRBV18
CASSLSGGPSSYNEQFF
>TRBJ2-1|TRBV7-8
CASSLSVRGEQFF
>TRBJ1-2|TRBV6-6
CASRTRREGSYGYTF
>TRBJ2-7|TRBV10-3
CASRQGDEQYF
>TRBJ1-3|TRBV19
CASSMQANSGNTIYF